This T cell receptor (beta chain) was recovered during a study of blood T cell repertoires in COVID-19. Study-level information: Sites across the United States, Italy and Spain contributed samples from acute and convalescent COVID-19.

CDR3 length: 13 amino acids. Germline CDR1 reads LNHDA; CDR2 reads SQIVND (reference sequence). V lost 1 base and J 5 bases, leaving 8 bases between the germline ends. How the authors handled the data: Nucleated cell counts were estimated from reference gene primer amplification. TCRdb's copy holds only in-frame clones and misses some; the assay was immunoSEQ multiplex PCR. Clonal size and the V and J genes are those of that table, whereas D and trimming came from the DNA. This table holds approximately 230,000 clones, about nine tenths found once. This TCR was recovered from a young man who had recovered from COVID-19. The chain couples TRBV19 to TRBJ1-1; D unclear. The source material was peripheral blood. CDR3 DNA sequence: TGTGCCAGTAGTATAGTGGTAGAGACTGAAGCTTTCTTT. Encoded protein: CASSIVVETEAFF.